This T cell receptor (beta chain) was captured in a study of post-analysis software for immune sequencing data. Study-wide findings and caveats: Included in a set of roughly 5 TRBV segments more frequent in patients than controls were TRBV5-6, TRBV5-1 and TRBV20-1. The authors found that F measure strongly co-clustered same-batch samples. Compared with controls, patients showed significantly lower normalized Chao1 diversity.

Germline lookup yields CDR1 SGDLS and CDR2 YYNGEE. The CDR3 is 14 amino acids. Unique molecular identifiers had been added to the TCR beta cDNA libraries. A population of 1 to 10 million T cells gave rise to roughly 0.5 million cDNA molecules. TCRdb re-analysed the PCR reads in MiXCR, keeping a single row per CDR3 protein. The sample carries roughly 870,000 distinct CDR3 sequences, roughly 50% recorded once. A word on this clonotype: Its cognate antigen is unknown.

The clonotype was recovered from a girl between 5 and 17 years old with multiple sclerosis. Sequencing input: blood. V usage is TRBV9 and J usage is TRBJ2-4; maybe TRBD2 (6 bases). TRBJ2-7 matches the DNA end more closely, so the J call is doubtful. The DNA for the CDR3 is TGTGCCAGCAGCACTGACAGCGGGCTCTACGAGCAGTACTTC. Translated, it gives CASSTDSGLYEQYF.